This T cell receptor beta chain stems from a study of T cells in localized non-small cell lung cancer. Data came from immunoSEQ multiplex PCR; TCRdb stores just in-frame clones and leaves some out. The sample holds 78,000 or so clones; approximately 85% are singletons and the top ten take 2.8%. The CDR3 is 13 amino acids. V shed 3 bases and J 2 bases; nucleotides not matched to a gene: 1. In germline, CDR1 is SGHTA, CDR2 FQGNSA. This clone was seen just once. The chain employs TRBV7-2 and TRBJ2-7; 7 bases fit TRBD1. The source of this sequence is a man aged 35 to 69 with stage I lung adenocarcinoma. The source material was peripheral blood, sampled before any cancer treatment. As DNA, the CDR3 is TGTGCCAGCAGCTTTCAGGGGGCCTACGAGCAGTACTTC. It encodes CASSFQGAYEQYF.